The entry below gives a single TCR beta chain sequence along with its context. Its target is unknown. Trimming removed 2 bases from V and 6 bases from J, with 18 bases in between. This CDR3 has 16 amino acids. The sample comes from a study of CD8 T cells in ankylosing spondylitis. Study observations and caveats: A CD8+ phenotype characterized the disease-linked clones, which were relatively rare in peripheral blood. Seemingly distinctive of ankylosing spondylitis blood was a TCR beta motif formed by eight highly homologous variants.

TCRdb itself ran the 5' RACE reads through MiXCR, one entry per CDR3 protein. The sample lists around 100,000 distinct CDR3 sequences, more than 20% occurring once. V gene TRBV12-3 or TRBV12-4 combines with J gene TRBJ2-3; tentatively, D is TRBD2 (5 bases). This sequence was found in a male donor with ankylosing spondylitis. The sequenced material came from synovial fluid, either unsorted or a sorted T cell fraction (not recorded which). The CDR3 region has the DNA TGTGCCAGCAGTTTAACCCGGGATAGGAAGACCGATACGCAGTATTTT. Its translation: CASSLTRDRKTDTQYF.